Detailed here is one TCR beta chain. The data originate from a study of blood T cell repertoires in COVID-19. The wider study: Some COVID-19 samples were acute and others convalescent; all came from the United States, Italy and Spain. From T cells, B-cell-depleted T cells, or PBMCs came the material, which was cDNA or gDNA.

The table came from immunoSEQ multiplex PCR; TCRdb's copy has only in-frame clones and leaves some out. Among around 60,000 clones, approximately 72% were seen once, and the ten largest hold roughly 5%. It was during active infection that Seattle patients were enrolled and then longitudinally followed. From germline, CDR1 is MGHDK and CDR2 SYGVNS. Between the trimmed V and J ends, which lost 0 bases and 13 bases, there was a span of 6 bases. This CDR3 region has 10 residues. This chain links TRBV25-1 with TRBJ2-5; D unclear. The origin of this receptor is a woman in her sixties or seventies with COVID-19, enrolled during active disease. The source material was peripheral blood. CDR3 loop: CASSEYPMYF. DNA for the CDR3: TGTGCCAGCAGTGAATATCCTATGTACTTC. Full variable domain (outside the CDR3, taken from reference TRBV25-1 and TRBJ2-5): EADIYQTPRYLVIGTGKKITLECSQTMGHDKMYWYQQDPGMELHLIHYSYGVNSTEKGDLSSESTVSRIRTEHFPLTLESARPSHTSQYLCASSEYPMYFGPGTRLLVL.